The 21 T cell receptor beta chains below come from one sample, sequenced in a study of beta chain features in type 1 diabetes. Their recognized antigens are unknown. Expressed TCRB transcripts were sequenced after all isolated RNA was converted to cDNA. Libraries were prepared by immunoSEQ multiplex PCR; TCRdb keeps only in-frame clonotypes and omits some of them. The table records 130,000 or so clones, 15% to 20% of them present only once. Notes on the study in general: Shorter TCRB CDR3s, moderately but significantly so, marked every one of the four CD4+ subsets in Type 1 diabetes patients.

The sample was central memory CD4+ T cells from blood. Every receptor here comes from a man aged 30 to 45 with type 1 diabetes.

Notes on this clone: At the DNA level, this CDR3 is encoded by other sequences in the same sample as well. The chain recombines TRBV5-1 with TRBJ2-5; TRBD2 might be the D (6 bases). Germline CDR1 reads SGHRS; CDR2 reads YFSETQ. V lost 0 bases and J 5 bases, leaving 14 bases between the germline ends. The CDR3 totals 15 residues. As DNA, the CDR3 is TGCGCCAGCAGCTTGGGGGCCTCGGCGGGGGAGACCCAGTACTTC. This translates into CASSLGASAGETQYF.

The table lists this clone with a few counts. The chain employs TRBV7-9 and TRBJ2-5, with a weak D call TRBD1 (5 bases). This CDR3 contains 14 residues. Germline V gene lookup returns CDR1 SEHNR and CDR2 FQNEAQ (reference sequence). V was shortened by 5 bases and J by 3 bases, with 13 bases between the two germline ends. CDR3 DNA sequence: TGTGCCAGCAGCCGGAAGGGGCCCGAAGAGACCCAGTACTTC. Amino acids: CASSRKGPEETQYF.

This clone was detected a few times. The gene calls are TRBV30 and TRBJ2-5; D is unresolved. CDR3 length equals 11 residues. V lost 2 bases to trimming and J lost 5 bases, with 6 bases between them. Germline lookup yields CDR1 GTSNPN and CDR2 SVGIG (reference sequence). The CDR3 loop reads CAWSLRETQYF. CDR3 bases: TGTGCCTGGAGTCTGAGGGAGACCCAGTACTTC.

This clone showed up just a few times. The chain combines TRBV25-1 with TRBJ1-1, with TRBD1 as a possible D gene (5 bases). V lost 4 bases to trimming and J lost 1 base, with 13 bases between them. The germline V gene has CDR1 MGHDK and CDR2 SYGVNS. This CDR3 has 15 amino acids. The CDR3 DNA reads TGTGCCAGCAGTGCCCGGGGGGGTACGAACACTGAAGCTTTCTTT. Translating gives CASSARGGTNTEAFF.

This clone was detected only a few times. Other DNA sequences in the same sample also yield this CDR3. V usage is TRBV2 and J usage is TRBJ2-3; a weak D match, TRBD1 (5 bases). Germline V gene data show CDR1 as SNHLY and CDR2 as FYNNEI. This CDR3 spans 14 amino acids. The V end lost 4 bases, the J end lost 2 bases, and 10 bases lay between the germline ends. CDR3 residues: CASSGQGNTDTQYF. The CDR3 region has the DNA TGTGCCAGCAGTGGGCAGGGAAACACAGATACGCAGTATTTT.

A few counts support this clone. The gene calls are TRBV7-2 and TRBJ1-5; D is uncertain. From germline, CDR1 is SGHTA and CDR2 FQGNSA. The CDR3 contains 14 residues. V was pared by 5 bases and J by 2 bases, with 10 bases between. In DNA, the CDR3 is TGTGCCAGCAGCCCCTCGAGGGGCAATCAGCCCCAGCATTTT. Its translation: CASSPSRGNQPQHF.

Many counts were recorded for this clone. The rearrangement uses TRBV14 and TRBJ2-7, with 9 bases matching TRBD1. The CDR3 is 13 residues long. V shed 4 bases and J 5 bases; nucleotides not matched to a gene: 3. Germline CDR1 reads SGHDN; CDR2 reads FVKESK. In DNA form, the CDR3 reads TGTGCCAGCAGCCTGTACAGGGGGCACGAGCAGTACTTC. It yields the protein CASSLYRGHEQYF. The full variable domain, its missing parts supplied by reference TRBV14 and TRBJ2-7, is EAGVTQFPSHSVIEKGQTVTLRCDPISGHDNLYWYRRVMGKEIKFLLHFVKESKQDESGMPNNRFLAERTGGTYSTLKVQPAELEDSGVYFCASSLYRGHEQYFGPGTRLTVT.

The V gene is TRBV27, the J gene TRBJ1-3, with TRBD1 as a possible D gene (6 bases). The CDR3 runs 16 residues. V lost 6 bases, J lost 1 base, and 16 bases lay in between. Germline V gene sequence: CDR1 MNHEY, CDR2 SMNVEV (reference sequence). CDR3 region: CASSDNPGVSGNTIYF. Here the CDR3 DNA reads TGTGCCAGCAGCGACAATCCAGGGGTTTCTGGAAACACCATATATTTT.

This clone was detected only once. This rearrangement joins TRBV12-5 to TRBJ2-7; D is ambiguous. Trimming stripped 4 bases from V and 2 bases from J, with 15 bases between. This CDR3 is built from 15 residues. The germline gives CDR1 LGHNT, CDR2 FRNRAP. This CDR3 is CASGSAPDFPYEQYF. CDR3 bases: TGTGCTAGTGGTTCGGCCCCGGATTTCCCCTACGAGCAGTACTTC.

The rearrangement joins TRBV19 to TRBJ2-1, with 8 bases lining up with TRBD2. The germline V gene encodes CDR1 LNHDA and CDR2 SQIVND (reference sequence). CDR3 size: 15 residues. The J segment lost 6 bases and the V segment lost 5 bases, leaving 9 bases of the junction unmatched. The CDR3 DNA reads as TGTGCCAGTAGTCGGGGGGGACCTTATGTCAATGAGCAGTTCTTC. This codes for CASSRGGPYVNEQFF.

This clone was found a few times. The chain employs TRBV11-2 and TRBJ1-2; D uncertain. Looked up from germline, CDR1 is SGHAT and CDR2 is FQNNGV. V lost 2 bases and J lost 3, with 10 bases in between. The CDR3 totals 14 residues. CDR3 DNA: TGTGCCAGCAGCTTAATGGCCGGCGACTATGGCTACACCTTC. Its protein product is CASSLMAGDYGYTF.

V is TRBV9 and J is TRBJ1-6; D is unresolved. The CDR3 has 16 amino acids. The germline V gene has CDR1 SGDLS and CDR2 YYNGEE. Trimming left V 3 bases short and J 0 bases short, with 10 bases between. The CDR3 loop is CASSGRESSYNSPLHF. In DNA form, the CDR3 reads TGTGCCAGCAGCGGCCGGGAGAGCTCCTATAATTCACCCCTCCACTTT.

There are a few counts of this clone. The chain employs TRBV28 and TRBJ2-7; the D gene is possibly TRBD2 (6 bases). CDR1 and CDR2 (germline): MDHEN, SYDVKM. The CDR3 is 14 amino acids. V gave up 5 bases and J gave up 5 bases, with 16 bases separating them. In DNA, the CDR3 is TGTGCCAGCAGTGAGGCGGGAAGACGCGACGAGCAGTACTTC. Its translation: CASSEAGRRDEQYF.

This clone was counted between two and nine times. The rearrangement links TRBV9 to TRBJ1-2; 10 bases agree with TRBD1. Germline CDR1 reads SGDLS; CDR2 reads YYNGEE. Trimming cost V 0 bases and J 7 bases; bases outside gene matches: 6. The CDR3 runs 15 residues. CDR3 loop: CASSVEGGQGVGYTF. Written as DNA, the CDR3 is TGTGCCAGCAGCGTAGAAGGAGGACAGGGGGTTGGCTACACCTTC.

This sequence joins TRBV5-1 and TRBJ2-1; D is perhaps TRBD2 (5 bases). V was pared by 0 bases and J by 1 base, with 11 bases between. There are 16 residues in the CDR3. Germline-derived CDR1 and CDR2 are SGHRS and YFSETQ. The CDR3 loop reads CASSLAPGSSYNEQFF. The CDR3 DNA reads as TGCGCCAGCAGCTTGGCACCGGGGTCTTCCTACAATGAGCAGTTCTTC.

This chain connects TRBV7-9 to TRBJ2-3; 8 bases line up with TRBD1. Germline CDR1 SEHNR, CDR2 FQNEAQ (reference sequence). Trimming at V came to 5 bases and at J to 4 bases, leaving 11 bases not matched to a gene. The CDR3 is 16 amino acids. In DNA, the CDR3 is TGTGCCAGCAGCCCCCGGACAGGGTCTTCCCCAGATACGCAGTATTTT. Residues: CASSPRTGSSPDTQYF.

This clone was picked up a small number of times. The chain has TRBV18 and TRBJ2-3; weak D call: TRBD1 (5 bases). Trimming cost V 1 base and J 4 bases, with 9 bases left between them. CDR3 size: 14 residues. Germline lookup yields CDR1 KGHSH and CDR2 LQKENI. Here the CDR3 DNA reads TGTGCCAGCTCACCACAACAGGTTGCAGATACGCAGTATTTT. Protein product: CASSPQQVADTQYF.

This clone was seen a few times. The gene calls are TRBV19 and TRBJ2-3; 9 bases are shared with TRBD1. The CDR3 is 15 residues long. With 6 bases clipped from V and 4 bases from J, the junction kept 8 bases outside the gene matches. Germline CDR1 reads LNHDA; CDR2 reads SQIVND (reference sequence). CDR3 sequence reads: CASSRGDRDADTQYF. The DNA of the CDR3 is TGTGCCAGTAGCCGGGGGGACAGGGACGCAGATACGCAGTATTTT. Based on the CDR3 plus reference TRBV19 and TRBJ2-3, the full variable domain is DGGITQSPKYLFRKEGQNVTLSCEQNLNHDAMYWYRQDPGQGLRLIYYSQIVNDFQKGDIAEGYSVSREKKESFPLTVTSAQKNPTAFYLCASSRGDRDADTQYFGPGTRLTVL.

V and J are TRBV7-2 and TRBJ1-4; no clear D. The ends were cut back, 3 bases at V and 3 bases at J, with 2 bases in the middle. Germline CDR1 reads SGHTA; CDR2 reads FQGNSA. The CDR3 runs 12 residues. Here the CDR3 DNA reads TGTGCCAGCAGCTTCTCTAATGAAAAACTGTTTTTT. This encodes CASSFSNEKLFF.

The chain joins TRBV19 to TRBJ2-3; 12 nucleotides align to TRBD2. Germline V CDR1 and CDR2: LNHDA, SQIVND (reference sequence). Germline trimming cut 0 bases from V and 1 base from J; bases unmatched to any gene: 5. This CDR3 contains 18 residues. The CDR3: CASSIDRASGGGTDTQYF. CDR3 coding DNA: TGTGCCAGTAGTATAGATCGGGCTAGCGGGGGGGGCACAGATACGCAGTATTTT.

This clone was counted between two and nine times. The V gene is TRBV18, the J gene TRBJ2-3; D might be TRBD2 (5 bases). This CDR3 is built from 14 residues. Germline CDR1 is KGHSH and CDR2 is LQKENI. V lost 3 bases to trimming and J lost 1 base, with 8 bases between them. The chain's CDR3 is CASSPWTRTDTQYF. CDR3 bases: TGTGCCAGCTCACCGTGGACTCGCACAGATACGCAGTATTTT.